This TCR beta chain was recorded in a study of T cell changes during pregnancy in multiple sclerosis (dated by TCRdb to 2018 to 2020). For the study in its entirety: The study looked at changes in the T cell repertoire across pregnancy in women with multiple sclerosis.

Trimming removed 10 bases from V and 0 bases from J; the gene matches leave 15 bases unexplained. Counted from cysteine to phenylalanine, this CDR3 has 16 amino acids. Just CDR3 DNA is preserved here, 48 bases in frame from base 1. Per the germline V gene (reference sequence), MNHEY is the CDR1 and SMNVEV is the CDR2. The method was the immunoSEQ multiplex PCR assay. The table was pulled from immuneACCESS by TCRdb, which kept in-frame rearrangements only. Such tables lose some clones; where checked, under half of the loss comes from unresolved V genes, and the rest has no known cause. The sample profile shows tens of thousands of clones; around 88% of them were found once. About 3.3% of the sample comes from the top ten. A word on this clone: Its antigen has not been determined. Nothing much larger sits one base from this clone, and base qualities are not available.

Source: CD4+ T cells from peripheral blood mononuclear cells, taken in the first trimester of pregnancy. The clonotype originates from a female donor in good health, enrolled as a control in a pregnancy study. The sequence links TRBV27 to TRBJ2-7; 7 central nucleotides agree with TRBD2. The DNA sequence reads TGTGCCACTCCCTTAGGGTCTAGCGGCAACTCCTACGAGCAGTACTTC. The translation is CATPLGSSGNSYEQYF.